This T cell receptor beta chain was captured by sequencing in a study of shared clonotypes between healthy human individuals. Study-level results: Researchers found naive subsets generally carried larger estimated richness than memory subsets. The researchers took only blood, and tissue repertoires probably look different.

With regard to this clone: Its specificity is not known.

The protocol was immunoSEQ multiplex PCR, while the TCRdb copy is restricted to in-frame clones and leaves out a portion. This table has 1.5 million to 2.5 million clones, about 95% appearing once. J was trimmed by 10 bases and V by 3 bases; bases with no gene match: 7. Per the germline V gene, CDR1 is SGDLS and CDR2 is YYNGEE. The length of the CDR3 is 15 residues. In the naive CD8 group, cells lacked CD45RO and were positively selected for CCR7, so terminally differentiated effector memory CD45RA+ cells were left out. The chain has TRBV9 and TRBJ1-6, with 10 bases matching TRBD1. This receptor was identified in a man younger than 35 in good health. Sequencing was carried out using naive CD8+ T cells sorted from blood. In nucleotides, the CDR3 is TGTGCCAGCAGCGGACCGGGACAGGGGACGTCACCCCTCCACTTT. This gives the protein CASSGPGQGTSPLHF.